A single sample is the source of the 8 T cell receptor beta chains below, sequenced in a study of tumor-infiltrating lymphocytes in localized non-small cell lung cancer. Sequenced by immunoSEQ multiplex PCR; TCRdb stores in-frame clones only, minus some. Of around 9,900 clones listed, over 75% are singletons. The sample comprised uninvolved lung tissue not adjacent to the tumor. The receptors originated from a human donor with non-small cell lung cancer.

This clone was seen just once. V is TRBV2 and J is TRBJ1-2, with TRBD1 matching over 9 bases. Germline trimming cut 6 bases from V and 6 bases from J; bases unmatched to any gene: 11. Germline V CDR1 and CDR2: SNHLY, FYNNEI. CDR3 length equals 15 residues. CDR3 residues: CASSPRTGEGDGYTF. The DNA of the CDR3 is TGTGCCAGCAGCCCCCGGACAGGGGAGGGGGATGGCTACACCTTC. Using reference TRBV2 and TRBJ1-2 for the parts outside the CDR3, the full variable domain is EPEVTQTPSHQVTQMGQEVILRCVPISNHLYFYWYRQILGQKVEFLVSFYNNEISEKSEIFDDQFSVERPDGSNFTLKIRSTKLEDSAMYFCASSPRTGEGDGYTFGSGTRLTVV.

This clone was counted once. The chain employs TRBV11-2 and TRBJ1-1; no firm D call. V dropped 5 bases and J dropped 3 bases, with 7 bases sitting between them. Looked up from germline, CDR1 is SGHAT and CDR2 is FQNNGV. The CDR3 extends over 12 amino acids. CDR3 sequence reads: CASSTRYTEAFF. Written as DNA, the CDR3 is TGTGCCAGCAGCACCCGATACACTGAAGCTTTCTTT.

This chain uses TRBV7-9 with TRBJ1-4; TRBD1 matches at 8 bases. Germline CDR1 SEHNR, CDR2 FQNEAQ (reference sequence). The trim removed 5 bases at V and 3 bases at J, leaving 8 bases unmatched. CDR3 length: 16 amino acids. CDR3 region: CASSLRGQGANEKLFF. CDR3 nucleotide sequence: TGTGCCAGCAGCCTTCGTGGACAGGGAGCTAATGAAAAACTGTTTTTT.

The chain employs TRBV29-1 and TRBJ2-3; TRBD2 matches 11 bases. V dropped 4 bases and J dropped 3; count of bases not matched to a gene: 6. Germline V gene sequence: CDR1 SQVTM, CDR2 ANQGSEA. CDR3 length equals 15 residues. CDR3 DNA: TGCAGCGTTGCGACTAGCGGGATAGGTACAGATACGCAGTATTTT. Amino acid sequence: CSVATSGIGTDTQYF.

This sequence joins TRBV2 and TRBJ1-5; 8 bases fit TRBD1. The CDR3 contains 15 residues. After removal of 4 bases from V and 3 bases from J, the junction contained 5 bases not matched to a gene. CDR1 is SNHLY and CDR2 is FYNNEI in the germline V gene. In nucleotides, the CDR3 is TGTGCCAGCAGTGCCTCGACAGGGGCCAATCAGCCCCAGCATTTT. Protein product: CASSASTGANQPQHF.

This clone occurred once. CDR3 protein: CASSLNRGYEQYF. CDR3 nucleotides: TGCGCCAGCAGCTTGAATAGGGGCTACGAGCAGTACTTC. The chain employs TRBV5-1 and TRBJ2-7, with D tentatively TRBD1 (5 bases). The CDR3 length is 13 residues. V was trimmed by 1 base and J by 3 bases, leaving 8 bases between them. The germline V gene encodes CDR1 SGHRS and CDR2 YFSETQ.

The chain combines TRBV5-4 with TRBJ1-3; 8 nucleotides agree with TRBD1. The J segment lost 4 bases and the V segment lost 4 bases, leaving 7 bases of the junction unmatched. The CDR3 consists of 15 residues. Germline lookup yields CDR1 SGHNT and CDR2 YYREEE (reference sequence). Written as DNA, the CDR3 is TGTGCCAGCAGCCTGGACAGGGTGAACGGAAACACCATATATTTT. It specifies CASSLDRVNGNTIYF.

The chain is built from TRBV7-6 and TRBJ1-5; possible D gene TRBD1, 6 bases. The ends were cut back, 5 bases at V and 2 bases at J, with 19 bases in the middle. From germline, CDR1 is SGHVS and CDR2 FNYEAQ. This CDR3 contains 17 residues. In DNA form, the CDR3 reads TGTGCCAGCAGCCGAACAGGGAGAGGGGGTCGCAATCAGCCCCAGCATTTT. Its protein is CASSRTGRGGRNQPQHF. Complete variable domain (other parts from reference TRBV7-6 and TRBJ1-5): GAGVSQSPRYKVTKRGQDVALRCDPISGHVSLYWYRQALGQGPEFLTYFNYEAQQDKSGLPNDRFSAERPEGSISTLTIQRTEQRDSAMYRCASSRTGRGGRNQPQHFGDGTRLSIL.